This paragraph covers one TCR beta chain sequence. Its antigen is unknown. The read halts 3 residues ahead of the CDR3 end, with the missing end drawn from the germline J gene. Here immunoSEQ multiplex PCR was the method, and the copy in TCRdb shows in-frame clones only, minus some. The sample table sets out fewer than 40,000 clones. This sample was taken from a study of T cells in women clearing cervical HPV infection. General study points: A classifier using richness and V gene abundances reached an AUC of around 0.83. Controls had more TRBV6-7 (0.16%) than cases (approximately 0.11%).

The CDR3 spans 14 residues. CDR1 is ENHRY and CDR2 is SYGVKD in the germline V gene. V was clipped by 10 bases and J by 7 bases; unmatched bases: 7. The rearrangement joins TRBV10-3 to TRBJ1-6, with 10 positions matching TRBD1. Input material: blood buffy coat. This clonotype was sampled from a woman between 18 and 69 years old with a cervical HPV16 infection that either progressed to CIN3+ or cleared (not recorded which). Partial CDR3 DNA: TGTGCCAACGCCCCGGGACAGGGGAATTCACCC. Protein product: CANAPGQGNSP. The whole CDR3 region reads CANAPGQGNSPLHF.